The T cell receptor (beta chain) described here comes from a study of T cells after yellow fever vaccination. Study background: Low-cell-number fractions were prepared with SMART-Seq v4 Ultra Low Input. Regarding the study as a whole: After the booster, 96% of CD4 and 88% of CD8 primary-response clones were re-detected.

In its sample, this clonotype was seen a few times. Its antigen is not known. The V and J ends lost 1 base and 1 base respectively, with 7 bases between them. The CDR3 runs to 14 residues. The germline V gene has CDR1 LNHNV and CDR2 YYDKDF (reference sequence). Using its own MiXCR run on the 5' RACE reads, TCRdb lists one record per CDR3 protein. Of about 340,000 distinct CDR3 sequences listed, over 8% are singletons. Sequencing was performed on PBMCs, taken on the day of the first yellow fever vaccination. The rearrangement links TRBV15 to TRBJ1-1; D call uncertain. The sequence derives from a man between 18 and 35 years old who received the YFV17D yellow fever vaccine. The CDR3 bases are TGTGCCACCAGCAGAGGCCCAAGGAACACTGAAGCTTTCTTT. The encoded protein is CATSRGPRNTEAFF.